These 17 T cell receptor beta chains originate from one sample sequenced in a study of cytomegalovirus exposure and HLA in healthy donors. PCR was performed using 60 Vbeta and 13 Jbeta primers. The data were produced by immunoSEQ multiplex PCR, yet TCRdb's version contains in-frame clones alone and is incomplete. The sample includes just over 150,000 clones, around 84% seen only once; the top ten take less than 2.5%. Sequencing was carried out using PBMCs. The receptors originated from a woman between 18 and 29 years old in good health and CMV-seronegative.

On this clone itself: Additional DNA sequences in this sample encode the identical CDR3. This chain connects TRBV27 to TRBJ2-7; 11 nucleotides match TRBD2. This CDR3 has 15 amino acids. Trimming took 2 bases from V and 2 from J; bases not matched to a gene: 2. Germline V gives CDR1 MNHEY, CDR2 SMNVEV (reference sequence). The CDR3 protein is CASSLLAGGPYEQYF. For the CDR3, the DNA is TGTGCCAGCAGTTTACTAGCGGGAGGCCCCTACGAGCAGTACTTC.

The chain recombines TRBV28 with TRBJ2-5, with 7 bases matching TRBD2. V lost 3 bases and J lost 5; bases outside the gene matches: 3. Germline loops: CDR1 MDHEN, CDR2 SYDVKM. The CDR3 is made up of 13 amino acids. CDR3 loop: CASSFGEGETQYF. The CDR3 nucleotides are TGTGCCAGCAGTTTCGGGGAGGGGGAGACCCAGTACTTC.

The chain links TRBV30 to TRBJ2-1; 10 bases agree with TRBD2. Germline V CDR1 and CDR2: GTSNPN, SVGIG (reference sequence). Germline trimming cut 3 bases from V and 4 bases from J; bases unmatched to any gene: 6. The CDR3 contains 15 residues. CDR3 sequence reads: CAWSFSSGSYNEQFF. In nucleotides, the CDR3 is TGTGCCTGGAGCTTTTCTAGCGGGAGTTACAATGAGCAGTTCTTC.

The gene calls are TRBV18 and TRBJ1-1, with 7 nucleotides matching TRBD1. The ends lost 3 bases at V and 0 bases at J; junction bases unmatched: 10. CDR1 and CDR2 from the germline V gene are KGHSH and LQKENI. The CDR3 loop spans 17 amino acids. CDR3 nucleotide sequence: TGTGCCAGCTCACCGTACGGGACAGACCTTTTGAACACTGAAGCTTTCTTT. The encoded protein is CASSPYGTDLLNTEAFF. Together with reference TRBV18 and TRBJ1-1, the CDR3 gives the full variable domain: NAGVMQNPRHLVRRRGQEARLRCSPMKGHSHVYWYRQLPEEGLKFMVYLQKENIIDESGMPKERFSAEFPKEGPSILRIQQVVRGDSAAYFCASSPYGTDLLNTEAFFGQGTRLTVV.

This rearrangement joins TRBV5-1 to TRBJ2-2; TRBD1 might be the D (6 bases). Trimming took 4 bases from V and 2 from J, leaving 18 bases between them. This CDR3 spans 17 amino acids. The germline V gene has CDR1 SGHRS and CDR2 YFSETQ. The CDR3 sequence: CASSARLGGINTGELFF. The CDR3 DNA sequence: TGCGCCAGCAGCGCCCGCTTAGGGGGTATCAACACCGGGGAGCTGTTTTTT. Combining the CDR3 with reference TRBV5-1 and TRBJ2-2 gives the whole variable domain KAGVTQTPRYLIKTRGQQVTLSCSPISGHRSVSWYQQTPGQGLQFLFEYFSETQRNKGNFPGRFSGRQFSNSRSEMNVSTLELGDSALYLCASSARLGGINTGELFFGEGSRLTVL.

The rearrangement uses TRBV28 and TRBJ1-6; D perhaps matches TRBD1 (6 bases). Looked up from germline, CDR1 is MDHEN and CDR2 is SYDVKM. The CDR3 is 13 amino acids. Trimming pared 7 bases from V and 10 bases from J, leaving 14 bases between. The CDR3 nucleotides are TGTGCCAGCATTCCCTTCAGGGGCTCACCCCTCCACTTT. It encodes CASIPFRGSPLHF.

The V gene is TRBV2, the J gene TRBJ2-3; no clear D. Germline V lookup: CDR1 SNHLY, CDR2 FYNNEI. The CDR3 loop spans 14 amino acids. Trimming took off 6 bases at V and 6 bases at J, with 16 bases between the two ends. In DNA form, the CDR3 reads TGTGCCAGCAGCGCGGTCGTGATCGGGGATACGCAGTATTTT. Protein sequence: CASSAVVIGDTQYF.

This rearrangement joins TRBV28 to TRBJ2-7; 8 bases line up with TRBD2. Germline V gene sequence: CDR1 MDHEN, CDR2 SYDVKM. The J segment lost 2 bases and the V segment lost 7 bases, leaving 10 bases of the junction unmatched. The CDR3 is made up of 15 amino acids. The CDR3 is CASTSRAGAAYEQYF. In nucleotides, the CDR3 is TGTGCCAGCACCAGTCGAGCGGGGGCGGCCTACGAGCAGTACTTC.

The genes are TRBV4-2 and TRBJ2-5; D may be TRBD2 (7 bases). Trimming pared 4 bases from V and 5 bases from J, leaving 20 bases between. Germline lookup yields CDR1 LGHNA and CDR2 YNFKEQ. CDR3 length: 16 residues. CDR3: CASSPSRGAGSETQYF. The CDR3 coding sequence is TGTGCCAGCAGCCCGAGTCGGGGGGCCGGGTCGGAGACCCAGTACTTC.

In DNA form, the CDR3 reads TGTGCCAGCAGTCTAGGACAGGGATCAGATACGCAGTATTTT. Translated: CASSLGQGSDTQYF. This chain joins TRBV28 and TRBJ2-3, with 8 bases aligning to TRBD1. Germline loops: CDR1 MDHEN, CDR2 SYDVKM. The CDR3 is made up of 14 amino acids. J was trimmed by 4 bases and V by 5 bases; bases with no gene match: 5.

The chain couples TRBV10-1 to TRBJ2-3; no reliable D call. V lost 3 bases, J lost 2 bases, and 9 bases lay in between. Germline CDR1 and CDR2: WNHNN and SYGVQD (reference sequence). The CDR3 is made up of 14 amino acids. The CDR3 DNA follows: TGCGCCAGCAGTGATGCGATGATCACAGATACGCAGTATTTT. It codes for CASSDAMITDTQYF.

In this sample, this clone turned up once. One junction end does not reproduce the germline sequence, and a read error may be involved. The chain has TRBV6-5 and TRBJ2-5, with TRBD1 matching over 8 bases. From germline, CDR1 is MNHEY and CDR2 SVGAGI. The CDR3 totals 14 residues. The DNA of the CDR3 is TGTGCCAGCAACCCAACAGGGGGTCAAGAGAACCAGTACTTC. Its protein product is CASNPTGGQENQYF.

CDR3 protein: CASSLQLNTEAFF. The CDR3 DNA reads as TGTGCCAGCAGCTTGCAGTTGAACACTGAAGCTTTCTTT. The rearrangement uses TRBV7-9 and TRBJ1-1; unclear D gene. The CDR3 totals 13 residues. Germline V gene data show CDR1 as SEHNR and CDR2 as FQNEAQ (reference sequence). Trimming took 3 bases from V and 0 from J, leaving 5 bases between them.

For this clone: This specimen includes other DNA sequences encoding the same CDR3. This sequence joins TRBV30 and TRBJ1-6, with 11 bases matching TRBD1. This CDR3 contains 13 residues. Per germline, CDR1 GTSNPN and CDR2 SVGIG (reference sequence). Trimming removed 5 bases from V and 10 bases from J; junction bases left unmatched: 4. CDR3 region: CAWGQGAYSPLHF. In nucleotides, the CDR3 is TGTGCCTGGGGACAGGGGGCCTACTCACCCCTCCACTTT.

This chain joins TRBV6-5 and TRBJ2-3; 12 nucleotides match TRBD2. Germline trimming cut 6 bases from V and 4 bases from J; bases unmatched to any gene: 5. This CDR3 has 15 residues. Per the germline V gene, CDR1 is MNHEY and CDR2 is SVGAGI. The CDR3 here is CASRYLAGGPDTQYF. The CDR3 coding sequence is TGTGCCAGCAGATACCTAGCGGGGGGGCCAGATACGCAGTATTTT.

The chain employs TRBV15 and TRBJ2-5; 8 bases align to TRBD1. V was clipped by 2 bases and J by 1 base; unmatched bases: 9. CDR3 size: 17 residues. Germline CDR1 and CDR2: LNHNV and YYDKDF (reference sequence). In DNA, the CDR3 is TGTGCCACCAGCAGACAATGGACAGGGATCCTCCAAGAGACCCAGTACTTC. It translates to CATSRQWTGILQETQYF.

V and J are TRBV4-3 and TRBJ2-7, with TRBD2 matching 10 bases. CDR3 size: 17 residues. Germline lookup yields CDR1 LGHNA and CDR2 YSLEER. With V trimmed by 5 bases and J by 6 bases, 16 bases remained unmatched. The CDR3 DNA sequence: TGCGCCAGCAGCGCCCGGACTAGCGGAGGGGATTCGGCCGAGCAGTACTTC. As protein: CASSARTSGGDSAEQYF.